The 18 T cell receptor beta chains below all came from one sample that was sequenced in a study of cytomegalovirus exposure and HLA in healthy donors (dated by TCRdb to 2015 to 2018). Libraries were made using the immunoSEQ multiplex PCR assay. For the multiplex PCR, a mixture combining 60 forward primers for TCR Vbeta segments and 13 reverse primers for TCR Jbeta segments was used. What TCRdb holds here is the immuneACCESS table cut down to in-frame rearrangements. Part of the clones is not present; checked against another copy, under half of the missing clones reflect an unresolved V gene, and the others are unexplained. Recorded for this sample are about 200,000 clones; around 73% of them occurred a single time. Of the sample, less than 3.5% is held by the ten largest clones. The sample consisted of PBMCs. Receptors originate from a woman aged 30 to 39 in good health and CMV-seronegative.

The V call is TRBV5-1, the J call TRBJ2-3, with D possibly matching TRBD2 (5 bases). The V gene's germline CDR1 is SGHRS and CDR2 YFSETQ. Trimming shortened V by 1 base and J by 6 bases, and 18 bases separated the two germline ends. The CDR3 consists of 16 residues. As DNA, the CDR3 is TGCGCCAGCAGCTTGTTGGCGGGTCCAAACGGGGATACGCAGTATTTT. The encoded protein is CASSLLAGPNGDTQYF. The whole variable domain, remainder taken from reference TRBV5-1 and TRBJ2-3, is KAGVTQTPRYLIKTRGQQVTLSCSPISGHRSVSWYQQTPGQGLQFLFEYFSETQRNKGNFPGRFSGRQFSNSRSEMNVSTLELGDSALYLCASSLLAGPNGDTQYFGPGTRLTVL.

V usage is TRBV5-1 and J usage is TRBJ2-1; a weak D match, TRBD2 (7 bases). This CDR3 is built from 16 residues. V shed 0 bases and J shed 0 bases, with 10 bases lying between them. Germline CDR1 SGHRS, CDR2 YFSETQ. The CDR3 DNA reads TGCGCCAGCAGCTTGGAAGGGGGGGGCTCCTACAATGAGCAGTTCTTC. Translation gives CASSLEGGGSYNEQFF. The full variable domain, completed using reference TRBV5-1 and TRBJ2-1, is KAGVTQTPRYLIKTRGQQVTLSCSPISGHRSVSWYQQTPGQGLQFLFEYFSETQRNKGNFPGRFSGRQFSNSRSEMNVSTLELGDSALYLCASSLEGGGSYNEQFFGPGTRLTVL.

CDR3 in DNA: TGTGCCAGCAGTTGGGGGGGAAGCACTGAAGCTTTCTTT. Translation: CASSWGGSTEAFF. The rearrangement uses TRBV11-2 and TRBJ1-1; D possibly corresponds to TRBD1 (5 bases). CDR1 is SGHAT, CDR2 FQNNGV, per germline. Trimming stripped 6 bases from V and 4 bases from J, with 12 bases between. The CDR3 is made up of 13 amino acids. The full variable domain, its missing parts supplied by reference TRBV11-2 and TRBJ1-1, is EAGVAQSPRYKIIEKRQSVAFWCNPISGHATLYWYQQILGQGPKLLIQFQNNGVVDDSQLPKDRFSAERLKGVDSTLKIQPAKLEDSAVYLCASSWGGSTEAFFGQGTRLTVV.

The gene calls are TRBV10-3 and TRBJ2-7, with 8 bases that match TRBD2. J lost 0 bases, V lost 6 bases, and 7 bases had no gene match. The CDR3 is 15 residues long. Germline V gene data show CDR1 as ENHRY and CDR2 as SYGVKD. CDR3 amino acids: CAIRGLADDSYEQYF. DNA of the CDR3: TGTGCCATCAGAGGACTAGCTGATGACTCCTACGAGCAGTACTTC.

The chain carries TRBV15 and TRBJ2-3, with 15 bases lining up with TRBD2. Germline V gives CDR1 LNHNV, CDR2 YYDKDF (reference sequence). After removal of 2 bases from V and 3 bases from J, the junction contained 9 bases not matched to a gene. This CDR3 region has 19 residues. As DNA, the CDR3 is TGTGCCACCAGCAGATCACCGGGACTAGCGGGAGGTTTTACAGATACGCAGTATTTT. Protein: CATSRSPGLAGGFTDTQYF.

In DNA, the CDR3 is TGCGCCAGCAGCTTGGACGGAGGGGAGACCCAGTACTTC. This gives the protein CASSLDGGETQYF. The genes are TRBV5-1 and TRBJ2-5, with D maybe TRBD2 (6 bases). Trimming cost V 0 bases and J 5 bases, with 8 bases left between them. Germline lookup yields CDR1 SGHRS and CDR2 YFSETQ. This CDR3 region has 13 residues.

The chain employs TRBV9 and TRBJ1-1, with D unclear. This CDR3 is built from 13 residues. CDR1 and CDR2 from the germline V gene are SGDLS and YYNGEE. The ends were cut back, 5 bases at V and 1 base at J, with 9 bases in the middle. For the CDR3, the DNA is TGTGCCAGCAGAACCCAGGAGAACACTGAAGCTTTCTTT. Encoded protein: CASRTQENTEAFF. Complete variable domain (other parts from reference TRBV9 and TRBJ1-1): DSGVTQTPKHLITATGQRVTLRCSPRSGDLSVYWYQQSLDQGLQFLIQYYNGEERAKGNILERFSAQQFPDLHSELNLSSLELGDSALYFCASRTQENTEAFFGQGTRLTVV.

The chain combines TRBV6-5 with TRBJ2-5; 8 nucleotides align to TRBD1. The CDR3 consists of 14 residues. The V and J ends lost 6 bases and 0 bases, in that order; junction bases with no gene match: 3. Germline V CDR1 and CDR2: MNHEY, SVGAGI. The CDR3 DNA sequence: TGTGCCAGCAGGGGGGGACAGGACCAAGAGACCCAGTACTTC. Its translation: CASRGGQDQETQYF.

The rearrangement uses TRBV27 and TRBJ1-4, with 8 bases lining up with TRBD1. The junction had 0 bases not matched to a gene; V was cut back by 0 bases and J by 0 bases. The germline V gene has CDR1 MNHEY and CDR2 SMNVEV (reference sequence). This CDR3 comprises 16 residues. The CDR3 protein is CASSLSQGATNEKLFF. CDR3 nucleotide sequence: TGTGCCAGCAGTTTATCACAGGGGGCAACTAATGAAAAACTGTTTTTT.

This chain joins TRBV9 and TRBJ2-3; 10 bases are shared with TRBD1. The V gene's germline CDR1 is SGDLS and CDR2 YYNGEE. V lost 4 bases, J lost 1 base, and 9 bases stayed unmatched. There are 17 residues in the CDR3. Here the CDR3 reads CASSLFAGTGGTDTQYF. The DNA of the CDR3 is TGTGCCAGCAGCCTCTTCGCCGGGACAGGGGGCACAGATACGCAGTATTTT.

CDR3 residues: CASSGGGRGVTGELFF. The CDR3 nucleotides are TGTGCCAGCAGCGGCGGCGGCAGGGGGGTCACCGGGGAGCTGTTTTTT. The chain recombines TRBV9 with TRBJ2-2; D is possibly TRBD1 (7 bases). The CDR3 is made up of 16 amino acids. Germline CDR1 reads SGDLS; CDR2 reads YYNGEE. With 3 bases removed from V and 4 bases from J, the gap between germline ends came to 16 bases.

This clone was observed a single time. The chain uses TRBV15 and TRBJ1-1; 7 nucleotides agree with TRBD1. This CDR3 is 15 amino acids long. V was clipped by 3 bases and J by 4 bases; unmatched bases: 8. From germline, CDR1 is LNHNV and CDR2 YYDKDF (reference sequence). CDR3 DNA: TGTGCCACCAGCAGCCTGGCAGGGGGGTTCACTGAAGCTTTCTTT. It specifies CATSSLAGGFTEAFF.

The CDR3 is CASSWSGRGNYNEQFF. In DNA, the CDR3 is TGCGCCAGCAGCTGGTCTGGCAGAGGGAATTACAATGAGCAGTTCTTC. J is TRBJ2-1 and V is TRBV5-1, with a tentative D call TRBD2 (5 bases). CDR1 and CDR2 (germline): SGHRS, YFSETQ. Trimming removed 3 bases at V and 4 bases at J, with 17 bases between. The CDR3 spans 16 residues.

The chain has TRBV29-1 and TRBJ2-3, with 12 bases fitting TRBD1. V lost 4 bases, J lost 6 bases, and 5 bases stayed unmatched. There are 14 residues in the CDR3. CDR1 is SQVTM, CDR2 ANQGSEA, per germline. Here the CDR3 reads CSVVRDRGPDTQYF. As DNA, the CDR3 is TGCAGCGTTGTCCGGGACAGGGGGCCCGATACGCAGTATTTT.

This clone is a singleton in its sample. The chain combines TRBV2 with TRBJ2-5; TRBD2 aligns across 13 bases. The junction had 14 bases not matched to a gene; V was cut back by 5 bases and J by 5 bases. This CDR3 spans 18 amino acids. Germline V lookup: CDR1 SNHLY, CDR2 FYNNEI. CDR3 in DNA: TGTGCCAGCAGTCTCGAATTACCCGGACTAGCGGGAGATGAGACCCAGTACTTC. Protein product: CASSLELPGLAGDETQYF.

CDR3 in amino acids: CSGGPTGGLPTEAFF. In DNA, the CDR3 is TGCAGCGGGGGACCGACAGGGGGCCTTCCCACTGAAGCTTTCTTT. This chain joins TRBV29-1 and TRBJ1-1; 10 bases agree with TRBD1. Germline CDR1 reads SQVTM; CDR2 reads ANQGSEA. V lost 7 bases to trimming and J lost 4 bases; unmatched junction nucleotides: 12. The length of the CDR3 is 15 residues.

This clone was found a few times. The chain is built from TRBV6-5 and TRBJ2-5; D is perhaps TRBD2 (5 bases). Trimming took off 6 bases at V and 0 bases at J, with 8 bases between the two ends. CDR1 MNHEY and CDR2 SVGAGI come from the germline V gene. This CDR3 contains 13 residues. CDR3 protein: CASRRVDQETQYF. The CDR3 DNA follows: TGTGCCAGCAGGCGGGTGGACCAAGAGACCCAGTACTTC.

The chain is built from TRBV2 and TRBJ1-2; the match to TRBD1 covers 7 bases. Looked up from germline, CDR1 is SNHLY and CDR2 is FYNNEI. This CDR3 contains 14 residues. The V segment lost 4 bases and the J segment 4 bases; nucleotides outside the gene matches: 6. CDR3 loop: CASSATGRSYGYTF. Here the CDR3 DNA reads TGTGCCAGCAGTGCGACAGGGAGATCCTATGGCTACACCTTC.